The 25 T cell receptor beta chains below all came from one sample that was sequenced in a study of PD-1 blockade in classical Hodgkin lymphoma. Time point meaning: cycle 4 day 1 (C4D1), after 6 weeks of nivolumab. With no exception, relapse followed autologous stem cell transplantation in all patients, and brentuximab vedotin exposure varied. From thawed PBMCs, CD8+ T cells were isolated by magnetic negative selection. TCRdb's table, derived via immunoSEQ multiplex PCR, lists solely in-frame clones and lacks some. The repertoire has 6,500 to 9,500 clones, about 76% of them found once; the top ten carry approximately 34%. Source: CD8+ T cells from blood, taken before the fourth cycle of nivolumab. The receptors derive from a human donor with classical Hodgkin lymphoma.

This chain uses TRBV9 with TRBJ2-2, with 8 bases identical to TRBD2. The CDR3 extends over 17 amino acids. V lost 0 bases to trimming and J lost 0 bases; unmatched junction nucleotides: 4. The germline gives CDR1 SGDLS, CDR2 YYNGEE. The CDR3 spells CASSVALSGANTGELFF. The CDR3 nucleotides read TGTGCCAGCAGCGTAGCTCTTAGCGGGGCGAACACCGGGGAGCTGTTTTTT.

The gene calls are TRBV6-6 and TRBJ2-7, with D possibly TRBD2 on 7 matching bases. V was pared by 2 bases and J by 11 bases, with 16 bases between. The CDR3 is 13 amino acids. The germline CDR1 and CDR2 sequences are MNHNY and SVGAGI (reference sequence). CDR3 sequence: CASSYGPREGEYF. Written as DNA, the CDR3 is TGTGCCAGCAGTTACGGCCCCAGGGAGGGGGAGTACTTC.

The V call is TRBV7-2, the J call TRBJ2-1; D gene uncertain. The CDR3 is 11 residues long. CDR1 is SGHTA, CDR2 FQGNSA, per germline. Trimming stripped 5 bases from V and 6 bases from J, with 5 bases between. The CDR3 bases are TGTGCCAGCAGCCCTCGCAATGAGCAGTTCTTC. Residues: CASSPRNEQFF.

This chain uses TRBV7-9 with TRBJ1-2, with 8 bases aligning to TRBD1. The CDR3 runs to 15 residues. V lost 4 bases and J lost 4; bases outside the gene matches: 8. CDR1 is SEHNR and CDR2 is FQNEAQ in the germline V gene (reference sequence). Written as DNA, the CDR3 is TGTGCCAGCAGCTACGGACAGGGACAGGTCTATGGCTACACCTTC. This gives the protein CASSYGQGQVYGYTF. The full variable domain, its missing parts supplied by reference TRBV7-9 and TRBJ1-2, is DTGVSQNPRHKITKRGQNVTFRCDPISEHNRLYWYRQTLGQGPEFLTYFQNEAQLEKSRLLSDRFSAERPKGSFSTLEIQRTEQGDSAMYLCASSYGQGQVYGYTFGSGTRLTVV.

CDR3 DNA: TGTGCCAGTAGTATAAGCAGGTCGGACACTGAAGCTTTCTTT. As protein: CASSISRSDTEAFF. The chain uses TRBV19 and TRBJ1-1; D uncertain. The CDR3 consists of 14 residues. The V end was cut by 2 bases, the J end by 3 bases, with 10 bases between. Germline V gene sequence: CDR1 LNHDA, CDR2 SQIVND (reference sequence).

This clone has a handful of counts. This rearrangement joins TRBV28 to TRBJ2-5; TRBD2 aligns across 8 bases. This CDR3 is built from 14 residues. CDR1 is MDHEN, CDR2 SYDVKM, per germline. Losses at the gene ends were 6 bases for V and 4 bases for J; bases not matched to a gene: 7. The CDR3 sequence: CASRISGSSETQYF. The CDR3 DNA reads as TGTGCCAGCAGAATAAGCGGGAGTTCAGAGACCCAGTACTTC.

The V call is TRBV5-1, the J call TRBJ2-3, with D perhaps matching TRBD1 or TRBD2 (6 bases each). The CDR3 runs 14 residues. V was trimmed by 3 bases and J by 2 bases, leaving 10 bases between them. The germline CDR1 and CDR2 sequences are SGHRS and YFSETQ. Written as DNA, the CDR3 is TGCGCCAGCAGCTCAGGGGACTCCACAGATACGCAGTATTTT. It is translated as CASSSGDSTDTQYF.

The rearrangement joins TRBV27 to TRBJ2-7, with 8 bases that match TRBD2. Germline lookup yields CDR1 MNHEY and CDR2 SMNVEV (reference sequence). The J segment lost 2 bases and the V segment lost 2 bases, leaving 5 bases of the junction unmatched. This CDR3 region has 15 residues. CDR3 nucleotides: TGTGCCAGCAGTTTAGGGGTAGCGGGGACCTACGAGCAGTACTTC. It codes for CASSLGVAGTYEQYF.

This clone was seen a few times. The chain recombines TRBV9 with TRBJ2-1, with 10 bases identical to TRBD1. The CDR3 is 15 amino acids. The junction had 4 bases not matched to a gene; V was cut back by 0 bases and J by 7 bases. Germline-derived CDR1 and CDR2 are SGDLS and YYNGEE. This CDR3 is CASSVGGTGANEQFF. The CDR3 region has the DNA TGTGCCAGCAGCGTAGGTGGGACAGGGGCTAATGAGCAGTTCTTC.

This clone was picked up one time. V is TRBV5-4 and J is TRBJ1-2, with 7 positions matching TRBD1. Per the germline V gene, CDR1 is SGHNT and CDR2 is YYREEE (reference sequence). This CDR3 comprises 15 residues. The V segment lost 4 bases and the J segment 3 bases; nucleotides outside the gene matches: 9. DNA of the CDR3: TGTGCCAGCAGCCTTGGGACAGAGCAGTACTATGGCTACACCTTC. Protein: CASSLGTEQYYGYTF.

The chain joins TRBV7-4 to TRBJ2-5; TRBD1 is a possible D gene (5 bases). The DNA end lines up better with TRBJ2-7; the J call may be wrong. CDR1 and CDR2 from the germline V gene are SGHVT and SQSDAQ. CDR3 length equals 15 residues. In DNA form, the CDR3 reads TGTGCCAGCAGTCCAGGGTTCTCCCGCCACTACGAGCAGTACTTC. Its translation: CASSPGFSRHYEQYF.

V is TRBV7-2 and J is TRBJ2-7, with D perhaps matching TRBD2 (7 bases). Trimming shortened V by 6 bases and J by 4 bases, and 25 bases separated the two germline ends. Germline lookup yields CDR1 SGHTA and CDR2 FQGNSA. The CDR3 contains 17 residues. Here the CDR3 reads CASRPRFGRGGPYEQYF. The CDR3 DNA sequence: TGTGCCAGCAGACCTCGATTTGGGCGCGGGGGCCCATACGAGCAGTACTTC. The variable domain in full, completed from reference TRBV7-2 and TRBJ2-7, reads GAGVSQSPSNKVTEKGKDVELRCDPISGHTALYWYRQSLGQGLEFLIYFQGNSAPDKSGLPSDRFSAERTGGSVSTLTIQRTQQEDSAVYLCASRPRFGRGGPYEQYFGPGTRLTVT.

CDR3 nucleotides: TGTGCCAGCAAGGGACAGCTAATTTTTGAAGCTTTCTTT. It yields the protein CASKGQLIFEAFF. The chain carries TRBV2 and TRBJ1-1; 7 nucleotides match TRBD1. V gave up 7 bases and J gave up 7 bases; unmatched junction bases: 9. Looked up from germline, CDR1 is SNHLY and CDR2 is FYNNEI. The CDR3 spans 13 residues.

This sequence joins TRBV19 and TRBJ2-7; 7 bases match TRBD1. Per germline, CDR1 LNHDA and CDR2 SQIVND (reference sequence). Unmatched junction bases numbered 15, after V lost 5 bases and J lost 11 bases. The CDR3 totals 14 residues. Written as DNA, the CDR3 is TGTGCCAGTAGTCCGATTGACAGGGATCTCGTGAAGTACTTC. It translates to CASSPIDRDLVKYF.

This chain connects TRBV7-2 to TRBJ2-4, with D tentatively TRBD1 (8 bases). CDR1 and CDR2 (germline): SGHTA, FQGNSA. The CDR3 loop spans 15 amino acids. V lost 0 bases, J lost 7 bases, and 13 bases lay in between. The CDR3 bases are TGTGCCAGCAGCTTAGCCACAGGGGGAGGGAACATTCAGTACTTC. Amino acids: CASSLATGGGNIQYF.

V is TRBV9 and J is TRBJ2-1; 7 bases line up with TRBD1. With 0 bases clipped from V and 0 bases from J, the junction kept 6 bases outside the gene matches. The CDR3 consists of 17 residues. The germline gives CDR1 SGDLS, CDR2 YYNGEE. CDR3 DNA: TGTGCCAGCAGCGTAGCTATAGGGGGCGGCTCCTACAATGAGCAGTTCTTC. It is translated as CASSVAIGGGSYNEQFF.

The chain links TRBV5-4 to TRBJ2-7; D possibly corresponds to TRBD1 (6 bases). V was trimmed by 4 bases and J by 0 bases, leaving 14 bases between them. This CDR3 contains 15 residues. In germline, CDR1 is SGHNT, CDR2 YYREEE (reference sequence). DNA for the CDR3: TGTGCCAGCAGCATCGGACAGATCAGCTCCTACGAGCAGTACTTC. Amino acid sequence: CASSIGQISSYEQYF.

The chain carries TRBV5-4 and TRBJ2-2, with TRBD2 matching over 14 bases. The germline CDR1 and CDR2 sequences are SGHNT and YYREEE (reference sequence). Trimming took 2 bases from V and 6 from J; bases not matched to a gene: 3. This CDR3 spans 16 amino acids. The CDR3 nucleotides are TGTGCCAGCAGCTTTGGACTAGCGGGAGGCCCCGGGGAGCTGTTTTTT. This sequence encodes CASSFGLAGGPGELFF.

This rearrangement joins TRBV7-9 to TRBJ2-7; unclear D gene. Trimming shortened V by 3 bases and J by 0 bases, and 6 bases separated the two germline ends. The CDR3 totals 13 residues. Germline V gives CDR1 SEHNR, CDR2 FQNEAQ (reference sequence). Written as DNA, the CDR3 is TGTGCCAGCAGCTTCGGGCGCTCCTACGAGCAGTACTTC. Its protein is CASSFGRSYEQYF.

The chain links TRBV7-9 to TRBJ2-7; a possible D gene is TRBD1 (5 bases). This CDR3 is 11 amino acids long. Germline-derived CDR1 and CDR2 are SEHNR and FQNEAQ (reference sequence). The V end was cut by 5 bases, the J end by 12 bases, with 14 bases between. This CDR3 reads CASSLGADMYF. The DNA of the CDR3 is TGTGCCAGCAGCCTAGGGGCAGACATGTACTTC.

By proportion, this clone is medium-sized. The CDR3 spells CASSLGTEAFF. CDR3 bases: TGTGCCAGCAGCCTAGGTACTGAAGCTTTCTTT. The V and J genes are TRBV7-9 and TRBJ1-1, with no clear D. The germline gives CDR1 SEHNR, CDR2 FQNEAQ (reference sequence). V lost 5 bases, J lost 5 bases, and 6 bases lay in between. The length of the CDR3 is 11 residues.

The chain has TRBV7-9 and TRBJ2-5; 10 bases are shared with TRBD1. Germline CDR1 is SEHNR and CDR2 is FQNEAQ (reference sequence). The CDR3 consists of 16 residues. The trim removed 6 bases at V and 2 bases at J, leaving 9 bases unmatched. The CDR3 spells CASRTSDRGAQETQYF. CDR3 sequence (DNA): TGTGCCAGCAGAACCTCGGACAGGGGGGCTCAAGAGACCCAGTACTTC.

This chain joins TRBV7-6 and TRBJ2-7; unclear D gene. This CDR3 comprises 15 residues. CDR1 and CDR2 (germline): SGHVS, FNYEAQ. V was clipped by 2 bases and J by 2 bases, with 13 bases between them. This CDR3 reads CASSLSMSSPYEQYF. The CDR3 coding sequence is TGTGCCAGCAGCTTATCTATGTCCAGCCCCTACGAGCAGTACTTC.

There are a few counts of this clone. J is TRBJ2-5 and V is TRBV14; D is unresolved. Trimming took 4 bases from V and 5 from J, leaving 17 bases between them. Germline CDR1 and CDR2: SGHDN and FVKESK. The CDR3 runs 15 residues. CDR3 DNA sequence: TGTGCCAGCAGCCCCAGAGGTGTACTTTTGGAGACCCAGTACTTC. Encoded protein: CASSPRGVLLETQYF.

The rearrangement links TRBV7-8 to TRBJ2-2; 8 positions match TRBD2. There are 15 residues in the CDR3. Germline CDR1 reads SGHVS; CDR2 reads FQNEAQ. V gave up 2 bases and J gave up 5 bases; unmatched junction bases: 4. The CDR3 loop is CASSLTGGRTGELFF. The CDR3, as DNA: TGTGCCAGCAGCTTAACGGGAGGGCGGACCGGGGAGCTGTTTTTT.